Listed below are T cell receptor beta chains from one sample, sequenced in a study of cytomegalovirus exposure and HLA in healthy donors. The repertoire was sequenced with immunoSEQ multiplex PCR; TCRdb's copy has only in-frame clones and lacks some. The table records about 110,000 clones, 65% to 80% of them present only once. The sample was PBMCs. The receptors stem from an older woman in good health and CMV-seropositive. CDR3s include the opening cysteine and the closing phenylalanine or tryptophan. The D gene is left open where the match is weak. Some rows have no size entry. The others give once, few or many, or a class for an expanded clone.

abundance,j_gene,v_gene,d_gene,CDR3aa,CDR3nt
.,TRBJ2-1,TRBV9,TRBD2,CASSVTSGMGNEQFF,TGTGCCAGCAGCGTTACTAGCGGGATGGGCAATGAGCAGTTCTTC
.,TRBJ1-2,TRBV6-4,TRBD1,CASRGTGSYGYTF,TGTGCCAGCAGGGGGACAGGGAGTTATGGCTACACCTTC
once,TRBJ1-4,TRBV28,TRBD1,CASSSITGVDNEKLFF,TGTGCCAGCAGTTCCATTACAGGGGTTGATAATGAAAAACTGTTTTTT
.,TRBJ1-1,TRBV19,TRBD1,CASSTHELGTGITTEAFF,TGTGCCAGTAGTACGCATGAACTAGGGACAGGGATAACAACTGAAGCTTTCTTT
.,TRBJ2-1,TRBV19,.,CASSISDSHGGEQFF,TGTGCCAGTAGTATCTCGGACAGCCACGGCGGTGAGCAGTTCTTC
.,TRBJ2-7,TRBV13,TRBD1,CASSPGQGYPYEQYF,TGTGCCAGCAGCCCGGGACAGGGGTATCCCTACGAGCAGTACTTC
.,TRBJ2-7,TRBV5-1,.,CASSFGPGPSYEQYF,TGCGCCAGCAGCTTTGGCCCAGGGCCCTCCTACGAGCAGTACTTC
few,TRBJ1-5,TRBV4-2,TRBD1,CASSQDSDREGNQPQHF,TGTGCCAGCAGCCAAGATTCGGACAGGGAAGGCAATCAGCCCCAGCATTTT
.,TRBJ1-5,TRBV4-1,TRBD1,CASSQALPGGMGNQPQHF,TGCGCCAGCAGCCAAGCACTTCCAGGGGGAATGGGCAATCAGCCCCAGCATTTT
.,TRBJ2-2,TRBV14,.,CASSQVPGPWELFF,TGTGCCAGCAGCCAAGTTCCTGGCCCGTGGGAGCTGTTTTTT
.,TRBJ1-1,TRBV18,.,CASSPPSRVETEAFF,TGTGCCAGCTCCCCGCCCAGCAGGGTGGAAACTGAAGCTTTCTTT
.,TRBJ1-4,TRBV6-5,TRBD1,CASRSGTGGYEKLFF,TGTGCCAGCAGGTCCGGGACAGGGGGTTATGAAAAACTGTTTTTT
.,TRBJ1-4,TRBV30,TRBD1,CAWQTGWGEKLFF,TGTGCCTGGCAGACAGGGTGGGGTGAAAAACTGTTTTTT
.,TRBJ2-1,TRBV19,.,CASSIRVRGPSGSDNEQFF,TGTGCCAGTAGTATTCGCGTGAGAGGACCCTCGGGGAGTGACAATGAGCAGTTCTTC
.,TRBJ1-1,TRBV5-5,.,CASARVGTNTEAFF,TGTGCCAGCGCCCGGGTAGGAACGAACACTGAAGCTTTCTTT
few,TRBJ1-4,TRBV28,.,CASSLQGENEKLFF,TGTGCCAGCAGTCTTCAGGGTGAGAATGAAAAACTGTTTTTT
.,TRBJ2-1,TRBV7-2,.,CASSLTGEQFF,TGTGCCAGCAGCTTAACTGGTGAGCAGTTCTTC
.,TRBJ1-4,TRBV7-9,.,CSSSFGRATNEKLFF,TGTTCCAGCAGCTTTGGTCGGGCAACTAATGAAAAACTGTTTTTT
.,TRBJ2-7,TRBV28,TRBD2,CAKKGLLAGGYEQYF,TGCGCCAAAAAAGGACTACTAGCGGGGGGATACGAGCAGTACTTC
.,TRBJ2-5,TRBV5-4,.,CASSFGTQETQYF,TGTGCCAGCAGCTTCGGGACTCAAGAGACCCAGTACTTC
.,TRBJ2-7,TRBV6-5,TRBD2,CASSPWASGPYEQYF,TGTGCCAGCAGTCCCTGGGCTAGCGGACCCTACGAGCAGTACTTC
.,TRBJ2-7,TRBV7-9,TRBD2,CSSSLPRTGTSRTYEQYF,TGTTCCAGCAGCTTACCCCGGACCGGGACTAGCCGCACATACGAGCAGTACTTC
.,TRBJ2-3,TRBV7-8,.,CASSSGLLGSTDTQYF,TGTGCCAGCAGCTCCGGACTTCTGGGGAGCACAGATACGCAGTATTTT
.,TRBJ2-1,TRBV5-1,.,CASSEGRSNEQFF,TGCGCCAGCAGCGAGGGCCGTAGCAATGAGCAGTTCTTC
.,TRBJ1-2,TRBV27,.,CASSLSLFGNYGYTF,TGTGCCAGCAGCCTCAGTCTCTTCGGGAACTATGGCTACACCTTC
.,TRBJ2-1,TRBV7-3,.,CASSFNTLAEQFF,TGTGCCAGCAGCTTTAACACCCTCGCTGAGCAGTTCTTC
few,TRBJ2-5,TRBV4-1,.,CASSQDPRLDTETQYF,TGCGCCAGCAGCCAAGATCCGAGACTGGACACGGAGACCCAGTACTTC
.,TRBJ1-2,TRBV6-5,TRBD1,CASRHGQVLGYTF,TGTGCCAGCAGACACGGACAGGTTTTGGGCTACACCTTC